This T cell receptor (beta chain) was captured by sequencing in a study of T cells in Graves' hyperthyroidism and ophthalmopathy. Amplification of TCR beta CDR3 regions used RNA as the template. An initial round of RT-PCR targeting the TCR CDR3 relied on the HTBI primer set. TCRdb fed the multiplex PCR reads into MiXCR, producing one record per CDR3 protein. The sample lists 600,000 to 900,000 distinct CDR3 sequences; about 17% were seen once. The germline CDR1 and CDR2 sequences are MNHNS and SASEGT. The V end lost 6 bases, the J end lost 2 bases, and 6 bases lay between the germline ends. The CDR3 extends over 12 amino acids.

The V gene is TRBV6-1, the J gene TRBJ2-3; D uncertain. The clonotype comes from a man aged 18-30 years with Graves' hyperthyroidism. What was sequenced was blood. CDR3 loop: CASSWPTDTQYF. CDR3 DNA: TGTGCCAGCAGCTGGCCCACAGATACGCAGTATTTT.